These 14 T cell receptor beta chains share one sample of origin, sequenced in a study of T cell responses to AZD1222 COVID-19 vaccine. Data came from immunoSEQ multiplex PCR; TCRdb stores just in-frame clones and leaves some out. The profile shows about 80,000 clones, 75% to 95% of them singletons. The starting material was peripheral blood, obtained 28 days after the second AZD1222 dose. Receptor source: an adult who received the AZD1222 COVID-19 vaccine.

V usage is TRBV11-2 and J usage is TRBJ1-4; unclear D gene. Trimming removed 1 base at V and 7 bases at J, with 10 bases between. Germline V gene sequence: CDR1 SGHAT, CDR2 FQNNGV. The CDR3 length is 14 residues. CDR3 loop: CASSLGHGGEKLFF. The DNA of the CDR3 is TGTGCCAGCAGCTTAGGCCACGGTGGTGAAAAACTGTTTTTT. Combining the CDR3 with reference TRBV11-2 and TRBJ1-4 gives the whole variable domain EAGVAQSPRYKIIEKRQSVAFWCNPISGHATLYWYQQILGQGPKLLIQFQNNGVVDDSQLPKDRFSAERLKGVDSTLKIQPAKLEDSAVYLCASSLGHGGEKLFFGSGTQLSVL.

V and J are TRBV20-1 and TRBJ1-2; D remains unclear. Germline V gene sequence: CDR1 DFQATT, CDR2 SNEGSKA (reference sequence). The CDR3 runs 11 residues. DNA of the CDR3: TGCAGCGGAGAATCTAACTATGGCTACACCTTC. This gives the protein CSGESNYGYTF.

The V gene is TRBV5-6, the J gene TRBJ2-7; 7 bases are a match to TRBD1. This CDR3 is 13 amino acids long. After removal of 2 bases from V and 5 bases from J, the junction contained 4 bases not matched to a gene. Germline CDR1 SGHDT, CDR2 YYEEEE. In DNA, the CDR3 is TGTGCCAGCAGCTTACAGGGGTCAAACGAGCAGTACTTC. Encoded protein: CASSLQGSNEQYF.

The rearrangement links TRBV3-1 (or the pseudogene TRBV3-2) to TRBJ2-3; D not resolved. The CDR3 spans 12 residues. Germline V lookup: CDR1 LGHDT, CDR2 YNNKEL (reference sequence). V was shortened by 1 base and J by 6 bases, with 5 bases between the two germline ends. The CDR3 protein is CASSQVRDTQYF. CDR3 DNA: TGTGCCAGCAGCCAAGTGCGGGATACGCAGTATTTT.

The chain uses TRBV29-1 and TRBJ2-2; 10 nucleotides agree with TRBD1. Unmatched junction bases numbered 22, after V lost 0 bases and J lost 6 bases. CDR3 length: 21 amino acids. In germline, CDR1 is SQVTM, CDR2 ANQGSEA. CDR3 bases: TGCAGCGTTGAAGACATAAAACGGGACAGGGGCGCGAGCATTAGCTCCGGGGAGCTGTTTTTT. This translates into CSVEDIKRDRGASISSGELFF.

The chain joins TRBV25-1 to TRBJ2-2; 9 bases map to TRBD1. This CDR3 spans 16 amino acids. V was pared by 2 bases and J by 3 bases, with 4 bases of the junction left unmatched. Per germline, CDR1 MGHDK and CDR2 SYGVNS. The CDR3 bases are TGTGCCAGCAGTGAAATCGGGACAGGGCACACCGGGGAGCTGTTTTTT. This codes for CASSEIGTGHTGELFF.

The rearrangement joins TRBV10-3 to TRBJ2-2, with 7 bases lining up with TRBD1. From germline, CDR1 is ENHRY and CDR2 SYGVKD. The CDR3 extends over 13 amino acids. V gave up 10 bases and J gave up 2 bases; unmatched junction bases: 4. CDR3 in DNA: TGTGCCAACCGGGACAGTAACACCGGGGAGCTGTTTTTT. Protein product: CANRDSNTGELFF.

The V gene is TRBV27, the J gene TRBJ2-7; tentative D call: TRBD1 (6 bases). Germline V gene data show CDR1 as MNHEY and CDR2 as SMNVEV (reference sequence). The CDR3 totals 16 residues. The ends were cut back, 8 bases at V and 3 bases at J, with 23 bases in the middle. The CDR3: CASAVQRQDGVYEQYF. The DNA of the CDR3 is TGTGCCAGCGCCGTACAGAGACAGGACGGGGTCTACGAGCAGTACTTC.

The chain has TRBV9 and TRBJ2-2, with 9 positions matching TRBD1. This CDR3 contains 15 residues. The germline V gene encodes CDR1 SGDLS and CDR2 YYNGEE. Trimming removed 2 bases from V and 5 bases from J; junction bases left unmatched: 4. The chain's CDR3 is CASSVTGTGTGELFF. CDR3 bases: TGTGCCAGCAGCGTTACCGGGACAGGGACCGGGGAGCTGTTTTTT.

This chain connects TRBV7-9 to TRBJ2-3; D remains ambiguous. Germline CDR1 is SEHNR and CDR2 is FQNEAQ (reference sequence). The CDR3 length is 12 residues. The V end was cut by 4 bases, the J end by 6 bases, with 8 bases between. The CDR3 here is CASSSKVDTQYF. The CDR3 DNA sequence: TGTGCCAGCAGCTCCAAAGTTGATACGCAGTATTTT.

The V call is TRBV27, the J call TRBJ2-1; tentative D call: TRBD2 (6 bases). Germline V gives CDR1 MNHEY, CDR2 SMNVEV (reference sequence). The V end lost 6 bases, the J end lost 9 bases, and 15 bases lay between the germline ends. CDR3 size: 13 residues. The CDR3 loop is CASRTRPASEQFF. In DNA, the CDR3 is TGTGCCAGCAGGACTAGGCCGGCTAGTGAGCAGTTCTTC.

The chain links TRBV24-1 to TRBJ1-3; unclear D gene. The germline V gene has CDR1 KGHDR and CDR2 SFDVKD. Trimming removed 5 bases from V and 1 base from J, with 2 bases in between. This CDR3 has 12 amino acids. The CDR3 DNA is TGTGCCACCAGTGGATCTGGAAACACCATATATTTT. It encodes CATSGSGNTIYF.

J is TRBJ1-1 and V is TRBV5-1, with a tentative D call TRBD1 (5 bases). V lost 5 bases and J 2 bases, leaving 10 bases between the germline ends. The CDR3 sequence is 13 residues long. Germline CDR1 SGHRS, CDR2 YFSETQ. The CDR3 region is CASSLDSNTEAFF. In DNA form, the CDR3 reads TGCGCCAGCAGTCTCGACAGTAACACTGAAGCTTTCTTT.

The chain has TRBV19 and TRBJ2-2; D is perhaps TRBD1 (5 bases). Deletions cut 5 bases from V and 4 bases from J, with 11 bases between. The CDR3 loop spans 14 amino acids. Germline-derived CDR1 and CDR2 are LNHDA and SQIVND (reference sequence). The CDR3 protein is CASSATEFTGELFF. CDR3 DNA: TGTGCCAGTAGTGCGACAGAATTCACCGGGGAGCTGTTTTTT.